A selection of T cell receptor beta chains follows, all from one sample in a study of post-analysis software for immune sequencing data. TCRdb reprocessed the PCR reads via MiXCR and lists one record per CDR3 protein. Here the sample spans approximately 180,000 distinct CDR3 sequences, over 25% being singletons. Sequences were obtained from blood. The receptors were sampled from a girl aged 5 to 17 with multiple sclerosis. The CDR3 runs from the conserved cysteine through the conserved F or W. The D gene is left open where the match is weak. Size values are once, few and many counts, or a class for expanded clones, and some rows have none.

clone_size j_call v_call d_call cdr3_nt cdr3_aa
many TRBJ2-1 TRBV12-3/TRBV12-4 NA TGTGCCAGCAGTTTAGGGCGGTCCCTCAATGAGCAGTTCTTC CASSLGRSLNEQFF
many TRBJ2-1 TRBV4-1 TRBD2 TGCGCCAGCAGCCAAGCACGACTAGCGGGATTTCTCAATGAGCAGTTCTTC CASSQARLAGFLNEQFF
many TRBJ2-1 TRBV20-1 NA TGCAGTGCTAGGCCGGGGAGCTCCTACAATGAGCAGTTCTTC CSARPGSSYNEQFF
NA TRBJ2-3 TRBV2 NA TGTGTCAGCAGCCCCCCCGGGGCCGGCACAGATACGCAGTATTTT CVSSPPGAGTDTQYF
few TRBJ2-7 TRBV5-1 TRBD2 TGCGCCAGCAGCTATAGCGGGAGCCCGGTTGGCGAGCAGTACTTC CASSYSGSPVGEQYF
NA TRBJ2-6 TRBV5-1 TRBD2 TGCGCCAGCAACTTCCTCTCTAGCGGGGACTCTGGGGCCAACGTCCTGACTTTC CASNFLSSGDSGANVLTF
once TRBJ2-3 TRBV12-3/TRBV12-4 NA TGTGCCAGCAGTTTTGAGGGCCGCACAGATGCGCAGTATTTT CASSFEGRTDAQYF
few TRBJ1-2 TRBV7-9 NA TGTGCCAGCTGGCACGGGAGGAGGGGTCGATCCTATGGCTACACCTTC CASWHGRRGRSYGYTF
NA TRBJ2-4 TRBV6-6 NA TGTGCCACCGAGGGGCGACTAGCCAAAAACATTCAGTACTTC CATEGRLAKNIQYF
NA TRBJ2-5 TRBV12-3/TRBV12-4 TRBD1 TGTGCCAGCAGCCGAAAGGGGGGGACAGGGCCAGAGACCCAGTACTTC CASSRKGGTGPETQYF
NA TRBJ2-7 TRBV2 TRBD1 TGTGCCAGCAGGGGGGACAGGGGTAGGCCCTACGAGCAGTACTTC CASRGDRGRPYEQYF
many TRBJ2-3 TRBV29-1 TRBD1 TGCAGCGTTGAAGAAAGACAGGGAGAATGGGCAGATACGCAGTATTTT CSVEERQGEWADTQYF
NA TRBJ2-7 TRBV5-6 NA TGTGCCAGCAGCTTCGGACTCCCTCTGGGGGCCTACAATGAGCAGTACTTC CASSFGLPLGAYNEQYF
many TRBJ2-3 TRBV10-2 NA TGCGCCAGCAGTGAGAACGGGAGTACAGATACGCAGTATTTT CASSENGSTDTQYF
few TRBJ1-1 TRBV28 NA TGTGCCAGCAGTCCCCGGGGACGAGGACTCTTGAACACTGAAGCTTTCTTT CASSPRGRGLLNTEAFF
few TRBJ2-6 TRBV4-3 NA TGCGCCAGCAGCCCAATCCAGGGTACTGGGGCCAACGTCCTGACTTTC CASSPIQGTGANVLTF
NA TRBJ2-2 TRBV9 TRBD2 TGTGCCAGCAGCATAGCCCCTAGCGGAGCGGGGACCGGGGAGCTGTTTTTT CASSIAPSGAGTGELFF
NA TRBJ1-1 TRBV5-1 TRBD1 TGCGCCAGCAGCATACAGGGGGGGAACACTGAAGCTTTCTTT CASSIQGGNTEAFF
NA TRBJ2-5 TRBV7-9 NA TGTGCCAGCAGCTTAAGAGGGAGCGAGACCCAGTACTTC CASSLRGSETQYF
once TRBJ2-1 TRBV21-1 NA TGTGCCGGCAGCAAAGAAGGGGCCATGGGATTCAATGAGCAGTTCTTC CAGSKEGAMGFNEQFF
NA TRBJ2-7 TRBV12-3/TRBV12-4 NA TGTGCCAGCAGCCCAGGACAATTACTTCCCTACGAGCAGTACTTC CASSPGQLLPYEQYF
NA TRBJ2-5 TRBV3-1 NA TGTGCCAGCAGCTTTCGGACGGGCCGAGAGACCCAGTACTTC CASSFRTGRETQYF
many TRBJ2-7 TRBV5-1 NA TGCGCCAGCAGCCTAAGACACAGCTCCTACGAGCAGTACTTC CASSLRHSSYEQYF
many TRBJ2-5 TRBV11-2 NA TGTGCCAGCAGCTTAGGCGGCCAGAGGACCCAGTACTTC CASSLGGQRTQYF
many TRBJ1-2 TRBV10-3 TRBD1 TGTGCCATCAGTCCTGAGGCCGGGACAGAGTCCGGCTACACCTTC CAISPEAGTESGYTF
many TRBJ2-7 TRBV12-3/TRBV12-4 NA TGTGCCAGCAGGAGGGGGTTGGATTCCTACGAGCAGTACTTC CASRRGLDSYEQYF
many TRBJ2-4 TRBV6-5 NA TGTGCCAGCAGCCTCCTGGAGAAGGCGATTCAGTACTTC CASSLLEKAIQYF
many TRBJ2-1 TRBV11-2 TRBD2 TGTGCCAGCAGCTCATTAGGTCAGACTAGCGGGACCTTTGATGAGCAGTTCTTC CASSSLGQTSGTFDEQFF
many TRBJ2-7 TRBV6-6 NA TGTGCCAGCAAGATCACGAGCTCCTACGAGCAGTACTTC CASKITSSYEQYF
many TRBJ1-5 TRBV6-5 TRBD1 TGTGCCAGCGGACCCAGGGGGATTCAGCCCCAGCATTTT CASGPRGIQPQHF
many TRBJ2-1 TRBV6-6 TRBD2 TGTGCCAGCAGTCTAGCGGGAGAGATCAATGAGCAGTTCTTC CASSLAGEINEQFF
many TRBJ1-2 TRBV12-3/TRBV12-4 NA TGTGCCAGCAGCCGCCGCTATGGCTACACCTTC CASSRRYGYTF
NA TRBJ1-1 TRBV20-1 NA TGCAGTGCTAATCCCGGGGGCCTGAACACTGAAGCTTTCTTT CSANPGGLNTEAFF